Given below is one T cell receptor (beta chain) in context. The target antigen is unknown. The data were produced by immunoSEQ multiplex PCR, yet TCRdb's version contains in-frame clones alone and is incomplete. This repertoire shows 140,000 or so clones, just over 85% found once; its top ten account for roughly 3%. This entry comes from a study of T cell responses to AZD1222 COVID-19 vaccine. At the level of the study: It was second doses at about 4 or about 12 weeks that were pooled.

Regarding the study as a whole: Only 5 to 7 individuals given AZD1222 were seropositive at baseline.

This CDR3 comprises 14 residues. This TCR was sampled from an adult in good health. The sequencing used peripheral blood, collected on day 0 of AZD1222 vaccination. This rearrangement joins TRBV21-1 to TRBJ1-1; the table's D call, TRBD1, has no DNA check behind it. TRBV21-1 is noted as a pseudogene. CDR3 nucleotides: TGTGCCACCCCAGACAGGCAGGATTACACTGAAGCTTTCTTT. This translates into CATPDRQDYTEAFF.